Shown below are 4 T cell receptor beta chains from a single sample sequenced in a study of breast tumors, draining lymph nodes, adjacent tissues. Breast cancer patients provided tissue from their axillary draining lymph nodes. Each CDR3 protein gets one entry after TCRdb re-called the multiplex PCR reads with MiXCR. The sample lists under 150,000 distinct CDR3 sequences, approximately 21% occurring once. Sequencing was performed on axillary lymph node tissue. Receptors were obtained from a female donor with breast cancer. Some clones in this sample may be carry-over from other donors' samples.

Regarding this clonotype: A read error may produce the germline difference seen at one junction end. The V and J genes are TRBV5-6 and TRBJ1-5; tentative D call: TRBD1 (6 bases). This CDR3 has 13 residues. CDR1 is SGHDT and CDR2 is YYEEEE in the germline V gene. The CDR3 loop is CTSSLGGNQPQHF. For the CDR3, the DNA is TGTACCAGCAGCTTAGGGGGGAATCAGCCCCAGCATTTT.

This clonotype has a count of ten or more. The V and J genes are TRBV27 and TRBJ1-6; D is unclear. CDR1 is MNHEY and CDR2 is SMNVEV in the germline V gene (reference sequence). Deletions cut 6 bases from V and 9 bases from J, with 12 bases between. The CDR3 contains 13 residues. The CDR3: CASRVGTGSPLHF. The CDR3 DNA follows: TGTGCCAGCAGGGTCGGAACGGGTTCACCCCTCCACTTT.

In its sample, this clonotype was seen many times. The chain combines TRBV20-1 with TRBJ2-3, with a tentative D call TRBD1 (5 bases). The CDR3 loop spans 12 amino acids. V was shortened by 6 bases and J by 2 bases, with 9 bases between the two germline ends. Germline V gene sequence: CDR1 DFQATT, CDR2 SNEGSKA (reference sequence). The CDR3 DNA follows: TGCAGTGCCAGGGCCCACACAGATACGCAGTATTTT. Translated: CSARAHTDTQYF.

This clonotype showed up many times. For the CDR3, the DNA is TGTGCCAGCAGCTTAGGGACTAGCGGGGCCTACGAGCAGTACTTC. It translates to CASSLGTSGAYEQYF. V usage is TRBV11-2 and J usage is TRBJ2-7; 12 bases line up with TRBD2. This CDR3 has 15 amino acids. From germline, CDR1 is SGHAT and CDR2 FQNNGV. V dropped 1 base and J dropped 2; count of bases not matched to a gene: 0. Looking up the rest from reference TRBV11-2 and TRBJ2-7 gives the full variable domain: EAGVAQSPRYKIIEKRQSVAFWCNPISGHATLYWYQQILGQGPKLLIQFQNNGVVDDSQLPKDRFSAERLKGVDSTLKIQPAKLEDSAVYLCASSLGTSGAYEQYFGPGTRLTVT.